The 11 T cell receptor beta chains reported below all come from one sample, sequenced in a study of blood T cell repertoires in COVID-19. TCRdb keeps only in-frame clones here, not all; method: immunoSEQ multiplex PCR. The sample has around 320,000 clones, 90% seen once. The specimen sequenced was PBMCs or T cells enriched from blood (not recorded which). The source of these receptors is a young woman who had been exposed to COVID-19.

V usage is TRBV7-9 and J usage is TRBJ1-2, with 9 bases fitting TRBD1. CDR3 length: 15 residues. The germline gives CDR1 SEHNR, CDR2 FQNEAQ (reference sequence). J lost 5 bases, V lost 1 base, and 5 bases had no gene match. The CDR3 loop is CASSLGDREEYGYTF. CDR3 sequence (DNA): TGTGCCAGCAGCTTAGGGGACAGGGAGGAATATGGCTACACCTTC.

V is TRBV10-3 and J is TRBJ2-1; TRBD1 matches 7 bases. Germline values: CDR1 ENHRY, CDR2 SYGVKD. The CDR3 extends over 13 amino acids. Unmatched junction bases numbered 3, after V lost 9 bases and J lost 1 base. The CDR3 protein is CAIQGSSYNEQFF. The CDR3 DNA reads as TGTGCCATACAGGGGTCATCCTACAATGAGCAGTTCTTC.

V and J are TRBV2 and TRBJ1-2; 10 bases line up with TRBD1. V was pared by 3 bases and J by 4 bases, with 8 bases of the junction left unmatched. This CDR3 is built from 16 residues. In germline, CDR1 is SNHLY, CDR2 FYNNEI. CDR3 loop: CASSDRSWDRGYGYTF. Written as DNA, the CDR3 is TGTGCCAGCAGTGACCGAAGCTGGGACAGGGGCTATGGCTACACCTTC. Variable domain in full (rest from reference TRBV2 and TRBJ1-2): EPEVTQTPSHQVTQMGQEVILRCVPISNHLYFYWYRQILGQKVEFLVSFYNNEISEKSEIFDDQFSVERPDGSNFTLKIRSTKLEDSAMYFCASSDRSWDRGYGYTFGSGTRLTVV.

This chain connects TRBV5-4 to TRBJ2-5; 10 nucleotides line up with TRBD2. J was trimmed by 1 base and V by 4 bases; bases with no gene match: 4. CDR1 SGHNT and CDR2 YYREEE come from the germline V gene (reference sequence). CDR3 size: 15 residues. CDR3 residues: CASSPSGGLQETQYF. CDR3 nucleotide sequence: TGTGCCAGCAGCCCTAGCGGGGGCCTCCAAGAGACCCAGTACTTC.

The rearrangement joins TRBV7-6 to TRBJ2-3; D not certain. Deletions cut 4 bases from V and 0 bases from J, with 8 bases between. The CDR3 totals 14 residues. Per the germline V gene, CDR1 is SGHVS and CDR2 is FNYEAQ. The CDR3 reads CASSYDGSTDTQYF. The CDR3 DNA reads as TGTGCCAGCAGCTACGACGGGAGCACAGATACGCAGTATTTT.

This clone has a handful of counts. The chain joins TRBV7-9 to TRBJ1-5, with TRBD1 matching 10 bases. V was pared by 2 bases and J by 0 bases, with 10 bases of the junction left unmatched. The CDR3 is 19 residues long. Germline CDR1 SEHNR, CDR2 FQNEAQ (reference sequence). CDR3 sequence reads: CASSLFGTGVMRSNQPQHF. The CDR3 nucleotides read TGTGCCAGCAGCTTATTCGGGACAGGGGTGATGCGTAGCAATCAGCCCCAGCATTTT.

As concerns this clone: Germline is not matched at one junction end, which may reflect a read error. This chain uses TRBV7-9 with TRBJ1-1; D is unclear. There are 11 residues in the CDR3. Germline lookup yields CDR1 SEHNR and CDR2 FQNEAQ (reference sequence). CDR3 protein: CASSLLLTSGF. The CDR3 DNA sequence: TGTGCCAGCAGCCTCCTTTTAACTTCGGGGTTT.

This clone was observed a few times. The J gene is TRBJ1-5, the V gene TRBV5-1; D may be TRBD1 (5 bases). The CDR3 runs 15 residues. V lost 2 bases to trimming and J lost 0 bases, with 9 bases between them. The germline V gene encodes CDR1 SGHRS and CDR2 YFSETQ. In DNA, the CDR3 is TGCGCCAGCAGCTTAACAGGCTATAGCAATCAGCCCCAGCATTTT. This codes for CASSLTGYSNQPQHF.

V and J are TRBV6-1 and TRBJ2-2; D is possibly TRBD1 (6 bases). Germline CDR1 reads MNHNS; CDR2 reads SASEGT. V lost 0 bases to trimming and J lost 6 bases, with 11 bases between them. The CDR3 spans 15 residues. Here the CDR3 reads CASSEAPGAAGELFF. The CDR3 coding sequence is TGTGCCAGCAGTGAAGCGCCAGGGGCGGCCGGGGAGCTGTTTTTT.

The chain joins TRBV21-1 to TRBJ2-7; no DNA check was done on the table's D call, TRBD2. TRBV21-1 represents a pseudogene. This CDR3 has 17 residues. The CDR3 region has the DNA TGTGCCAGCAACACCCCCGAGACTAGCGGGTCTACCTACGAGCAGTACTTC. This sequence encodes CASNTPETSGSTYEQYF.

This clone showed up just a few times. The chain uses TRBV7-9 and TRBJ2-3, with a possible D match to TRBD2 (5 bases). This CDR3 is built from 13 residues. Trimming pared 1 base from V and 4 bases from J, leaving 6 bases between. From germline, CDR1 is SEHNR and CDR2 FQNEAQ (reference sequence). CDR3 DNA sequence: TGTGCCAGCAGCTTAGTCGGGGCAGATACGCAGTATTTT. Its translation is CASSLVGADTQYF.